This T cell receptor beta chain derives from a study of cytomegalovirus exposure and HLA in healthy donors. In the study overall: Unique TCR beta sequences numbering some 120 million came from 150 million to 200 million T cells in an earlier analysis. Roughly four fifths of 398 genotyped donors fell in the Caucasian-associated ancestry cluster. Study-wide findings and caveats: It is likely that the observed cluster of highly shared sequence variants was a sequencing artifact.

With regard to this clone: Its cognate antigen is unknown.

PCR used 60 Vbeta primers and 13 Jbeta primers. Per the original methods: In a later analysis, of around 83 million unique beta chains, 9 million to 11 million appeared in at least two donors. The data were produced by immunoSEQ multiplex PCR, yet TCRdb's version contains in-frame clones alone and is incomplete. V, J and clone size were drawn from that table, and D and trimming were deduced from the DNA. The top ten clones hold roughly 0.63% of a sample with some 90,000 clones, roughly four fifths of them seen once. V was shortened by 2 bases and J by 5 bases, with 15 bases between the two germline ends. CDR3 length: 16 amino acids. Germline CDR1 and CDR2: MNHEY and SMNVEV (reference sequence).

This chain joins TRBV27 and TRBJ2-2, with D possibly being TRBD1 (6 bases). This TCR came from a man younger than 40 in good health and CMV-seronegative. Sequenced sample: PBMCs. The CDR3 DNA is TGTGCCAGCAGTTTAGAGGGCAGGGGAAATACCGGGGAGCTGTTTTTT. Its protein product is CASSLEGRGNTGELFF.